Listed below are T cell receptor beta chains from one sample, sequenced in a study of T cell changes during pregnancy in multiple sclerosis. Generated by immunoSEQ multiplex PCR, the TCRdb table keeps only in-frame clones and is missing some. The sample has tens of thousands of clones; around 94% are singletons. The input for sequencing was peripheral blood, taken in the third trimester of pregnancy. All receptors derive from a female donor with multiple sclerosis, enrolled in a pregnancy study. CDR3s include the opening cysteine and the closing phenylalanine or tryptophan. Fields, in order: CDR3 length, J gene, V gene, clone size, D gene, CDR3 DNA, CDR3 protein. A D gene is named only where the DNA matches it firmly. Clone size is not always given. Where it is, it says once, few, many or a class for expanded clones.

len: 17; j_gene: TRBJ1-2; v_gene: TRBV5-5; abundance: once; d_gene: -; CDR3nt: TGTGCCAGCAGCTCCGTGGGGGGTCAGGAGAATGAGTATGGCTACACCTTC; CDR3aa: CASSSVGGQENEYGYTF
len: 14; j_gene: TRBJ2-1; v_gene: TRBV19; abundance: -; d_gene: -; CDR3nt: TGTGCCAGTAGTATCCTAGGGGGGGACAATGAGCAGTTCTTC; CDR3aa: CASSILGGDNEQFF
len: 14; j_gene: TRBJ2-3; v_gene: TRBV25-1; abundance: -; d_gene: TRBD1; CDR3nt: TGTGCCAGCACCTGGACAGGGGGAGATGATACGCAGTATTTT; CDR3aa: CASTWTGGDDTQYF
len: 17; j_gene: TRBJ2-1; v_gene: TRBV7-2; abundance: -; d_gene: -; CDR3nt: TGTGCCAGCAGCTTAGACGTTGTTTCCAGCTCCTACAATGAGCAGTTCTTC; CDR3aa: CASSLDVVSSSYNEQFF
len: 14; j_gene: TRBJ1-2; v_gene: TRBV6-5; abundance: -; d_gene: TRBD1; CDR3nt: TGTGCCAGCAGTGAACAGGGGACAAACTATGGCTACACCTTC; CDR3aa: CASSEQGTNYGYTF
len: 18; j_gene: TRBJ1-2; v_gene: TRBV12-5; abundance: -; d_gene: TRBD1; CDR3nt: TGTGCTAGTGGTTTCGGGGGACAGGGCATAAGCCGGGCCGATGGCTACACCTTC; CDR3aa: CASGFGGQGISRADGYTF
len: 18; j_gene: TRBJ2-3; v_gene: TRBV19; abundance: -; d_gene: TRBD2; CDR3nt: TGTGCCAGTAGTATAGATGGCCCTAGCGGGGGTGGCACAGATACGCAGTATTTT; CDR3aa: CASSIDGPSGGGTDTQYF
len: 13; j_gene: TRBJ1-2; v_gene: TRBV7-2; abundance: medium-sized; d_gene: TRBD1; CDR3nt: TGTGCCAGCAGCCTGACACAGGGGAACGGCTACACCTTC; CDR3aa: CASSLTQGNGYTF
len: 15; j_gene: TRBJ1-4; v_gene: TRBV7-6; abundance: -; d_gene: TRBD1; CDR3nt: TGTGCCAGCAGCTTTTCAGGGGGGACGGATGAAAAACTGTTTTTT; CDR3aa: CASSFSGGTDEKLFF
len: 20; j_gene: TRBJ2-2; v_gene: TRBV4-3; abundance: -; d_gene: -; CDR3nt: TGCGCCAGCAGCCAAGAATTGGCCAGGGGAGTTAACCTGAACACCGGGGAGCTGTTTTTT; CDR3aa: CASSQELARGVNLNTGELFF
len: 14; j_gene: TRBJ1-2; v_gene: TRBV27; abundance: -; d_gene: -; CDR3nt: TGTGCCAGCAGTTTGACCGCGCGCGGGGAGGGCTACACCTTC; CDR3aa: CASSLTARGEGYTF
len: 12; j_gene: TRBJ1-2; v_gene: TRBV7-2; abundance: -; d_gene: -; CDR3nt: TGTGCCAGCAGCAGCGTTGGCTATGGCTACACCTTC; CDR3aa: CASSSVGYGYTF
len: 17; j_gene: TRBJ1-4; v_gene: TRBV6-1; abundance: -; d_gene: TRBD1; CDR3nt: TGTGCCAGCAGTGACAGGGGGCCACGAATGGATCAGGAAAAACTGTTTTTT; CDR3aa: CASSDRGPRMDQEKLFF
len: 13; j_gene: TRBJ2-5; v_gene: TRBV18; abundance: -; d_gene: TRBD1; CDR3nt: TGTGCCAGCTCACGGGACAGGGGCGAGACCCAGTACTTC; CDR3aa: CASSRDRGETQYF
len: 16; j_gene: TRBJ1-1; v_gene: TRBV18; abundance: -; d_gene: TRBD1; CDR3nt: TGTGCCAGCTCAGCTACTCCGGGACAGGGGTCCCCTGAAGCTTTCTTT; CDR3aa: CASSATPGQGSPEAFF
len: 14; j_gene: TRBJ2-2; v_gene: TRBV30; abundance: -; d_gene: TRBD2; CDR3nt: TGTGCCTGGAGTGCGGGGGGGCGCACCGGGGAGCTGTTTTTT; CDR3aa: CAWSAGGRTGELFF
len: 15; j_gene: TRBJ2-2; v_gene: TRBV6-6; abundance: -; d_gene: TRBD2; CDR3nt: TGTGCCAGCAGTTCCACGGGACTATCTACCGGGGAGCTGTTTTTT; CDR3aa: CASSSTGLSTGELFF
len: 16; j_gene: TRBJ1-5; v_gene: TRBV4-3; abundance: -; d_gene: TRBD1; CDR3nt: TGCGCCAGCAGCCAAGATATAGGGGCAGGGGGCCAGCCCCAGCATTTT; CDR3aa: CASSQDIGAGGQPQHF
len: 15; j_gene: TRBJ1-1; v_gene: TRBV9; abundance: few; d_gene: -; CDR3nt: TGTGCCAGCAGCTCACGGAAACAGGGTCGCACTGAAGCTTTCTTT; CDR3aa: CASSSRKQGRTEAFF
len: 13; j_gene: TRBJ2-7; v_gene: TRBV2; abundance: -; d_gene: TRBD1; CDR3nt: TGTGCCAGCAAGACAGGGACGAACTACGAGCAGTACTTC; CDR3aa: CASKTGTNYEQYF
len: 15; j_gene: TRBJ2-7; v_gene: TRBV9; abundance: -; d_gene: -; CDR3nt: TGTGCCAGCAGCGTAGCGCCAGAGGGAGCCTACGAGCAGTACTTC; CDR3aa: CASSVAPEGAYEQYF
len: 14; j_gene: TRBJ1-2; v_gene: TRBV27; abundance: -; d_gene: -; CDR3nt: TGTGCCAGCAGTTTATCGAGTCCGCGCGGAGGCTACACCTTC; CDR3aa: CASSLSSPRGGYTF
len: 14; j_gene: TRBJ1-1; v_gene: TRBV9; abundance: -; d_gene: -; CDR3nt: TGTGCCAGCAGCGTAGCTGGACAATCGACTGAAGCTTTCTTT; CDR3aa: CASSVAGQSTEAFF
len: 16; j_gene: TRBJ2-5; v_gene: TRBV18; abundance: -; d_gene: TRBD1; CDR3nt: TGTGCCAGCTCACCCGCTTGGGACAGGGGGCAAGAGACCCAGTACTTC; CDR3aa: CASSPAWDRGQETQYF
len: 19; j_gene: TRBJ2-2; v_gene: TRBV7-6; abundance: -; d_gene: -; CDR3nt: TGTGCCAGCAGCTTATTGGGCTCCGTAGGGACATTCTCCACCGGGGAGCTGTTTTTT; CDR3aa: CASSLLGSVGTFSTGELFF
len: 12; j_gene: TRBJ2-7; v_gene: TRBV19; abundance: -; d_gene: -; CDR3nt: TGTGCCAGTAGTATCTCGGGCTACGAGCAGTACTTC; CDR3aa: CASSISGYEQYF
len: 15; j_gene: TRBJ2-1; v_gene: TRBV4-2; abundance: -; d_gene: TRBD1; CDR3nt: TGTGCCAGCAGCCAAGCCTCGGGACAGCCCAATGAGCAGTTCTTC; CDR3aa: CASSQASGQPNEQFF
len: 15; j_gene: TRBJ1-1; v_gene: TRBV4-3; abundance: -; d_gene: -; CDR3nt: TGCGCCAGCAGCCGAGACAGGTGGATGAACACTGAAGCTTTCTTT; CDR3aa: CASSRDRWMNTEAFF
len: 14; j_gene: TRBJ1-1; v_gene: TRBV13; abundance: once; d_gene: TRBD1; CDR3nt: TGTGCCAGCAGCTTCGGGACAGGGGTCACTGAAGCTTTCTTT; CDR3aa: CASSFGTGVTEAFF
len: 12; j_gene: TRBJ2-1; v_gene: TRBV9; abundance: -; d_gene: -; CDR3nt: TGTGCCAGCAGCTTAGCGGTGAATGAGCAGTTCTTC; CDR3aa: CASSLAVNEQFF
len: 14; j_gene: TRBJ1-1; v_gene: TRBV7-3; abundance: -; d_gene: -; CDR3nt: TGTGCCAGCAGCTCTAATCTCGGGATCTCTGAAGCTTTCTTT; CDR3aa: CASSSNLGISEAFF
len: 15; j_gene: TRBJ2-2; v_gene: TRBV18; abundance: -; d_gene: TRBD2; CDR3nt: TGTGCCAGCTCACCGCTCCCCGCGGGGGCCGGGGAGCTGTTTTTT; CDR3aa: CASSPLPAGAGELFF
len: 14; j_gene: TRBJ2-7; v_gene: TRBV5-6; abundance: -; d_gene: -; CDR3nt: TGTGCCAGCAGCCATAATACAGGCTTCTACGAGCAGTACTTC; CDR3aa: CASSHNTGFYEQYF
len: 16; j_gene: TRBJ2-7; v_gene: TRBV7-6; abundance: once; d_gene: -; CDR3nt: TGTGCCAGCAGCTTAGGATCGGCAGGAAACTCCTACGAGCAGTACTTC; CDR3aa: CASSLGSAGNSYEQYF
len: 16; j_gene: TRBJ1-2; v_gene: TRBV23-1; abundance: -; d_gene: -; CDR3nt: TGCGCCAGCAGTCAACGCACACACGCCCCTAACTATGGCTACACCTTC; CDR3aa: CASSQRTHAPNYGYTF
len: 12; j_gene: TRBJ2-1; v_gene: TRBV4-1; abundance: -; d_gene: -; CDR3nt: TGCGCCAGCAGCCAGAATATAGTTCCCCAGTTCTTC; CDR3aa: CASSQNIVPQFF
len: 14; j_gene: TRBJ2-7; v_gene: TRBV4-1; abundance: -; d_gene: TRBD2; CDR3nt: TGCGCCAGCAGCCAAGGCGGGGGGCCCGACGAGCAGTACTTC; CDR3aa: CASSQGGGPDEQYF